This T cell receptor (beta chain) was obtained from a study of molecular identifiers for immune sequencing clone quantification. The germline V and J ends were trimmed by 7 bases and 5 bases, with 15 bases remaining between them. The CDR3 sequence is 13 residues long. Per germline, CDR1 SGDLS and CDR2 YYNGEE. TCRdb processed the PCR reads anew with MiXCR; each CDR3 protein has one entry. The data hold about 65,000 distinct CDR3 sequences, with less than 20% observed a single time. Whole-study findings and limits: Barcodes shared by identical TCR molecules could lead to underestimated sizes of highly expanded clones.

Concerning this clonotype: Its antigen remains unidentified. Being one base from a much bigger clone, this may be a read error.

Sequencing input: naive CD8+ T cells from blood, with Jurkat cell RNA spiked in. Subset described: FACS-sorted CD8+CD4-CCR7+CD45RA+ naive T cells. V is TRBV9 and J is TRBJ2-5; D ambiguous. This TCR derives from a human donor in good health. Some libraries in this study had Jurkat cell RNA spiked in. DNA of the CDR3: TGTGCCAGCGGCGCTGGTGGACCGGAGACCCAGTACTTC. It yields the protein CASGAGGPETQYF.